This TCR beta chain was captured in a study of post-analysis software for immune sequencing data. General study points: Batch-mates among the samples co-clustered strongly by F measure. Multiple sclerosis was associated with a significant reduction in normalized Chao1 diversity relative to controls. Roughly 5 TRBV segments (TRBV5-6, TRBV5-1 and TRBV20-1 among them) occurred more frequently in patients than in controls.

J gave up 4 bases and V 0 bases, and 9 bases lay outside the gene matches. Per germline, CDR1 SGDLS and CDR2 YYNGEE. The length of the CDR3 is 17 residues. Every TCR beta cDNA library bore unique molecular identifiers. Each CDR3 protein gets one entry after TCRdb re-called the PCR reads with MiXCR. The sample carries some 890,000 distinct CDR3 sequences, roughly 50% recorded once. This clonotype was detected only a few times. The antigen is unknown. The specimen was blood. The clonotype originates from a girl between 10 and 17 years old with multiple sclerosis. The V gene is TRBV9, the J gene TRBJ2-3; 9 bases match TRBD1. The CDR3 loop is CASSVDPKTGGADTQYF. CDR3 nucleotide sequence: TGTGCCAGCAGCGTAGACCCCAAGACAGGGGGAGCAGATACGCAGTATTTT.